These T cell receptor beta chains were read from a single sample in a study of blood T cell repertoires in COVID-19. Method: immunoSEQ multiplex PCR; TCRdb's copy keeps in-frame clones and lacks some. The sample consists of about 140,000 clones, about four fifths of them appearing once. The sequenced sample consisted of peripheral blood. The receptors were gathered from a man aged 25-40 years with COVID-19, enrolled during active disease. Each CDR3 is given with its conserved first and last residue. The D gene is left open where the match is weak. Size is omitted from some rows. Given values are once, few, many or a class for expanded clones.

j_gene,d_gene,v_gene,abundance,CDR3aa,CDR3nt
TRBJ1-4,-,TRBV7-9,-,CASSSVGGEKLFF,TGTGCCAGCAGCTCCGTCGGGGGTGAAAAACTGTTTTTT
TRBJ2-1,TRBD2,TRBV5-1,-,CASRTSGTNEQFF,TGCGCCAGCAGGACTAGCGGGACGAATGAGCAGTTCTTC
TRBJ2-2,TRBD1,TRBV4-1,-,CASSLVGTGTNTGELFF,TGCGCCAGCAGCCTAGTGGGGACAGGGACGAACACCGGGGAGCTGTTTTTT
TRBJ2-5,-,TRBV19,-,CASSSTGKETQYF,TGTGCCAGTAGCTCTACAGGGAAAGAGACCCAGTACTTC
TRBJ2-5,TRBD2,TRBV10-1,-,CASSESGGVETQYF,TGCGCCAGCAGTGAGTCCGGGGGGGTGGAGACCCAGTACTTC
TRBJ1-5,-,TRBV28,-,CASSLLAGVGNQPQHF,TGTGCCAGCAGTTTATTGGCGGGGGTCGGCAATCAGCCCCAGCATTTT
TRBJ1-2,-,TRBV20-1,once,CSSRQSGGYTF,TGCAGTTCCCGACAGTCAGGTGGCTACACCTTC
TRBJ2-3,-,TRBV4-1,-,CASSQVPGTDTQYF,TGCGCCAGCAGCCAAGTCCCGGGCACAGATACGCAGTATTTT
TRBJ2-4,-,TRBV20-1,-,CSASTFQLAKNIQYF,TGCAGTGCTAGTACCTTCCAACTAGCCAAAAACATTCAGTACTTC
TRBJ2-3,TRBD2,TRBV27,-,CASRVAGHTDTQYF,TGTGCCAGCAGGGTAGCGGGGCACACAGATACGCAGTATTTT
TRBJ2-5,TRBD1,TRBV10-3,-,CAIRPTGGAVSETQYF,TGTGCCATCAGGCCCACAGGGGGCGCGGTTAGTGAGACCCAGTACTTC
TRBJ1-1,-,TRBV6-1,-,CASSEGGRDTEAFF,TGTGCCAGCAGTGAAGGGGGGCGGGACACTGAAGCTTTCTTT
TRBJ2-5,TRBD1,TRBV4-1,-,CASSQTGTGDGTQYF,TGCGCCAGCAGCCAAACCGGGACAGGGGATGGGACCCAGTACTTC
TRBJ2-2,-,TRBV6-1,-,CASSIRAVGLFF,TGTGCCAGCAGTATCAGGGCCGTGGGGCTGTTTTTT
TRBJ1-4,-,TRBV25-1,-,CASSEIYQVATNEKLFF,TGTGCCAGCAGTGAAATCTATCAGGTCGCAACTAATGAAAAACTGTTTTTT
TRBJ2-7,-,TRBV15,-,CATSRSQGSYEQYF,TGTGCCACCAGCAGATCTCAGGGTTCGTACGAGCAGTACTTC
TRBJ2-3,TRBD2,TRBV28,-,CASSRSGSGTDTQYF,TGTGCCAGCAGTCGTAGCGGGAGTGGCACAGATACGCAGTATTTT
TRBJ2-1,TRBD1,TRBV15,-,CATSSGTVREEQFF,TGTGCCACCAGCAGCGGGACAGTTAGGGAGGAGCAGTTCTTC
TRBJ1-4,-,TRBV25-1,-,CASSDGRTNEKLFF,TGTGCCAGCAGTGATGGGAGGACTAATGAAAAACTGTTTTTT
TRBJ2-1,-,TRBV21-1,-,CASSTVAGVKGYNEQFF,TGTGCCAGCAGCACCGTAGCGGGAGTCAAAGGATACAATGAGCAGTTCTTC
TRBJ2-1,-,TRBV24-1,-,CATSEAKTGQFF,TGTGCCACCAGTGAGGCTAAGACGGGGCAGTTCTTC
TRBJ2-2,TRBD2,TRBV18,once,CASSLPSGSEGELFF,TGTGCCAGCTCCCTTCCTAGCGGGAGTGAAGGGGAGCTGTTTTTT
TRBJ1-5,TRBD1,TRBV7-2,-,CASSSGQGNNQPQHF,TGTGCCAGCAGCTCCGGACAGGGTAACAATCAGCCCCAGCATTTT
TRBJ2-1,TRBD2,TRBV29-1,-,CSVTGQGMSSGRSNEQFF,TGCAGCGTTACGGGACAGGGTATGTCTAGCGGGAGGAGCAATGAGCAGTTCTTC
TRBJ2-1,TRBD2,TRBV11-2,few,CASSHLRAGGWDEQFF,TGTGCCAGCAGCCATCTACGAGCGGGAGGGTGGGATGAGCAGTTCTTC
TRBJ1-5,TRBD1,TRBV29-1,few,CSATPGGGQPQHF,TGCAGCGCCACCCCAGGGGGCGGTCAGCCCCAGCATTTT